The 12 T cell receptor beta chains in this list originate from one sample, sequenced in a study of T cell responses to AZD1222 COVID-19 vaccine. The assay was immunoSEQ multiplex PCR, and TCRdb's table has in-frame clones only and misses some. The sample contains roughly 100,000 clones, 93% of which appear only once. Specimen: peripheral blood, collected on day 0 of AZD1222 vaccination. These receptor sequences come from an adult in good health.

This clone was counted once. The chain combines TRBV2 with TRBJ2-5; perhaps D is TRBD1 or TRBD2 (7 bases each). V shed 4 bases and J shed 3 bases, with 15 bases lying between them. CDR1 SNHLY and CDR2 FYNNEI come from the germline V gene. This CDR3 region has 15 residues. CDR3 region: CASSGGGGGKETQYF. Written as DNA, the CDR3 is TGTGCCAGCAGTGGTGGGGGAGGGGGCAAAGAGACCCAGTACTTC.

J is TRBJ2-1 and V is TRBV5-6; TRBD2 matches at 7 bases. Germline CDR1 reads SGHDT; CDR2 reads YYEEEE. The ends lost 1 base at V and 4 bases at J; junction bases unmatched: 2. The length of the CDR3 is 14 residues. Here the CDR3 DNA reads TGTGCCAGCAGCTTGCTAGCGGATTACAATGAGCAGTTCTTC. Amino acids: CASSLLADYNEQFF.

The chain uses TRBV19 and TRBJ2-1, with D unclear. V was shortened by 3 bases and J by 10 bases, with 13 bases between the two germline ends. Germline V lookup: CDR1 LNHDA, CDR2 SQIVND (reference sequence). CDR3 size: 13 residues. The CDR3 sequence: CASSIAWQEEQFF. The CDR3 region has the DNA TGTGCCAGTAGTATCGCCTGGCAGGAGGAGCAGTTCTTC.

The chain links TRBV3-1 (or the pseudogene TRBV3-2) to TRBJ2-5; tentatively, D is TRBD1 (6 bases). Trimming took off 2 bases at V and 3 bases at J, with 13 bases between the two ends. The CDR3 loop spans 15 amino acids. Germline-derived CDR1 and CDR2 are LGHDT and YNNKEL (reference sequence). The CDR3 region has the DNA TGTGCCAGCAGCCAAAACTTCCGGACAGAAGAGACCCAGTACTTC. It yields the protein CASSQNFRTEETQYF.

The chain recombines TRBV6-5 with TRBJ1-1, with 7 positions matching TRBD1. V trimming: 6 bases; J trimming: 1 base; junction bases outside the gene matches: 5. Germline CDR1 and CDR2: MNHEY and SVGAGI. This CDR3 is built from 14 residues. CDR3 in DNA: TGTGCCAGCAGGACCGACAGGGCGAACACTGAAGCTTTCTTT. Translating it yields CASRTDRANTEAFF.

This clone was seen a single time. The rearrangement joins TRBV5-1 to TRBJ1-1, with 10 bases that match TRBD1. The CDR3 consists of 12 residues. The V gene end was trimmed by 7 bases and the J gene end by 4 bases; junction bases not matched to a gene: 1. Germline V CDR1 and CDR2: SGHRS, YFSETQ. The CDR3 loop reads CASRTGGTEAFF. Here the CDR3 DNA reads TGCGCCAGCCGGACAGGGGGCACTGAAGCTTTCTTT.

The chain's CDR3 is CASSTRQGPDQPQHF. CDR3 bases: TGTGCCAGCAGCACCCGACAGGGGCCTGATCAGCCCCAGCATTTT. This chain uses TRBV5-5 with TRBJ1-5, with 8 bases lining up with TRBD1. Trimming at V came to 4 bases and at J to 5 bases, leaving 8 bases not matched to a gene. This CDR3 region has 15 residues. Germline CDR1 and CDR2: SGHKS and YYEKEE (reference sequence).

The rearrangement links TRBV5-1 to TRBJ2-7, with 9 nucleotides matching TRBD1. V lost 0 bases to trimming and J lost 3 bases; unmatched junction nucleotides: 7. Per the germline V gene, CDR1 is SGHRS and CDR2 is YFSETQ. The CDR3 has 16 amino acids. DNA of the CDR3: TGCGCCAGCAGCTTGGTCGGGACAGGGTCATACTACGAGCAGTACTTC. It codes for CASSLVGTGSYYEQYF.

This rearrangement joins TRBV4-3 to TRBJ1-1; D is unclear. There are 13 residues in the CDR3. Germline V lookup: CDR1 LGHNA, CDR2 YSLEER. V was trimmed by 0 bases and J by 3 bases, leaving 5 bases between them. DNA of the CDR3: TGCGCCAGCAGCCAAGATTCGGACACTGAAGCTTTCTTT. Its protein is CASSQDSDTEAFF.

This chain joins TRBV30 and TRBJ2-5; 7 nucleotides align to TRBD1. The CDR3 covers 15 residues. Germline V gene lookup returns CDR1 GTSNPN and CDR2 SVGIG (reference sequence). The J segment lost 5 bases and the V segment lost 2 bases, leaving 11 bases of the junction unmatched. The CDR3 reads CAWSSPRQGRETQYF. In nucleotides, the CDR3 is TGTGCCTGGAGTTCTCCCCGACAGGGCCGGGAGACCCAGTACTTC.

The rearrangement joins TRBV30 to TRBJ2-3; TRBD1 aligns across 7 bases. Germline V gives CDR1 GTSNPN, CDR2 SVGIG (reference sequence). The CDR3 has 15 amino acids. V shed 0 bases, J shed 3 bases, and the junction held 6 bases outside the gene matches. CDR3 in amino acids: CAWSVSPTGTDTQYF. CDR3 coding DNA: TGTGCCTGGAGTGTATCCCCGACAGGGACAGATACGCAGTATTTT.

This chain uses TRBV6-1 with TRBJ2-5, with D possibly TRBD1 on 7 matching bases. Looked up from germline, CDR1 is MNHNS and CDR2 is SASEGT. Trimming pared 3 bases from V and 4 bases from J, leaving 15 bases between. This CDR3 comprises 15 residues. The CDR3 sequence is CASSEGGGGRETQYF. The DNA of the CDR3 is TGTGCCAGCAGTGAGGGTGGAGGGGGCCGAGAGACCCAGTACTTC.